Listed below are T cell receptor beta chains from one sample, sequenced in a study of blood T cell repertoires in COVID-19. Profiling relied on immunoSEQ multiplex PCR, and the TCRdb table lists in-frame clones only, not all of them. The top ten hold around 0.7% of the sample, which has more than 200,000 clones, 88% seen once. Material for sequencing was peripheral blood. These receptors all stem from a human donor in a cohort sampled during active COVID-19. Each CDR3 is given with its conserved first and last residue. A D gene is named only where the DNA matches it firmly. Clone size appears in some rows only: once, few, many, or a class for an expanded clone.

V: TRBV18; J: TRBJ2-5; size: -; D: TRBD1; DNA: TGTGCCAGCTCACCACGAAACGACAGGGGGCGAGAGGCGACCCAGTACTTC; CDR3: CASSPRNDRGREATQYF
V: TRBV7-3; J: TRBJ2-2; size: -; D: -; DNA: TGTGCCAGCACCGCCCAGGCGGGGAACACCGGGGAGCTGTTTTTT; CDR3: CASTAQAGNTGELFF
V: TRBV19; J: TRBJ2-5; size: -; D: TRBD1; DNA: TGTGCCAGTAGTATACGGGACAGGGCCCAGGCCCAGTACTTC; CDR3: CASSIRDRAQAQYF
V: TRBV27; J: TRBJ1-2; size: -; D: -; DNA: TGTGCCAGCAGTCCAGGGATGCACTATGGCTACACCTTC; CDR3: CASSPGMHYGYTF
V: TRBV7-2; J: TRBJ1-3; size: -; D: -; DNA: TGTGCCAGCAGCTTAGGACACGGTAGTGGAAACACCATATATTTT; CDR3: CASSLGHGSGNTIYF
V: TRBV5-1; J: TRBJ2-5; size: -; D: TRBD1; DNA: TGCGCCAGCAGCACCGGGACAGACCAAGAGACCCAGTACTTC; CDR3: CASSTGTDQETQYF
V: TRBV25-1; J: TRBJ1-4; size: -; D: -; DNA: TGTGCCAGCAGTGAATTAAAGGGGCCCGCAACTAATGAAAAACTGTTTTTT; CDR3: CASSELKGPATNEKLFF
V: TRBV19; J: TRBJ1-3; size: -; D: -; DNA: TGTGCCAGTAGCTATAGAAAGTCTGGAAACACCATATATTTT; CDR3: CASSYRKSGNTIYF
V: TRBV10-3; J: TRBJ2-7; size: -; D: -; DNA: TGTGCCACCGGCGGCACTAGTTCCTACGAGCAGTACTTC; CDR3: CATGGTSSYEQYF
V: TRBV7-9; J: TRBJ2-7; size: -; D: -; DNA: TGTGCCAGCAGCCCCCCCGGGACACGTCGCAACGAGCAGTACTTC; CDR3: CASSPPGTRRNEQYF
V: TRBV29-1; J: TRBJ1-2; size: -; D: -; DNA: TGCAGCTCCGGGGGAGCAGCTAACTATGGCTACACCTTC; CDR3: CSSGGAANYGYTF
V: TRBV5-1; J: TRBJ2-7; size: -; D: -; DNA: TGCGCCAGCAGCACCTGGTCAGGGCCGAGCTCCTACGAGCAGTACTTC; CDR3: CASSTWSGPSSYEQYF
V: TRBV6-4; J: TRBJ2-3; size: -; D: TRBD2; DNA: TGTGCCAGCAGTCGCCTAGCGGGAGTTCAAGATACGCAGTATTTT; CDR3: CASSRLAGVQDTQYF
V: TRBV5-4; J: TRBJ2-7; size: -; D: TRBD2; DNA: TGTGCCAGCGGCCACTCACTAGCGGGGGCCTACGAGCAGTACTTC; CDR3: CASGHSLAGAYEQYF
V: TRBV18; J: TRBJ1-4; size: -; D: -; DNA: TGTGCCAGCTCACCGCGCGACAGATCTAATGAAAAACTGTTTTTT; CDR3: CASSPRDRSNEKLFF
V: TRBV6-5; J: TRBJ2-2; size: -; D: -; DNA: TGTGCCAGCACTGGTTCCCGCGTTGGTGTGGAGCTGTTTTTT; CDR3: CASTGSRVGVELFF
V: TRBV7-9; J: TRBJ1-4; size: -; D: -; DNA: TGTGCCAGCAGGCCAACAGGGATGAATGAAAAACTGTTTTTT; CDR3: CASRPTGMNEKLFF
V: TRBV30; J: TRBJ1-1; size: once; D: TRBD1; DNA: TGTGCCTGGAGGGGCCCCATGACAGGGGGATTCTCTGAAGCTTTCTTT; CDR3: CAWRGPMTGGFSEAFF
V: TRBV9; J: TRBJ2-5; size: -; D: -; DNA: TGTGCCAGCAGCGTAGAAGGGACAAGGCGGACCCAGTACTTC; CDR3: CASSVEGTRRTQYF
V: TRBV19; J: TRBJ2-6; size: -; D: -; DNA: TGTGCCAGTAGTATAGATCAGGGGGGCGGGGCCAACGTCCTGACTTTC; CDR3: CASSIDQGGGANVLTF
V: TRBV7-9; J: TRBJ1-4; size: -; D: TRBD1; DNA: TGTGCCAGCAGTAGAGGACAGGAACGATTGGAAAAACTGTTTTTT; CDR3: CASSRGQERLEKLFF
V: TRBV6-2/TRBV6-3; J: TRBJ2-7; size: -; D: -; DNA: TGTGCCAGCAGTTCCTCCGCACACTACGAGCAGTACTTC; CDR3: CASSSSAHYEQYF
V: TRBV11-2; J: TRBJ1-2; size: once; D: -; DNA: TGTGCCAGCAGCTTACGTGGGGGGGGATATGGCTACACCTTC; CDR3: CASSLRGGGYGYTF
V: TRBV12-3/TRBV12-4; J: TRBJ1-2; size: -; D: -; DNA: TGTGCCAGCAGCCCCATGATTAGCTATGGCTACACCTTC; CDR3: CASSPMISYGYTF
V: TRBV4-3; J: TRBJ1-5; size: -; D: -; DNA: TGCGCCAGCAGCCAAGGTACAGGGCACGAGCAGCCCCAGCATTTT; CDR3: CASSQGTGHEQPQHF
V: TRBV19; J: TRBJ2-6; size: -; D: -; DNA: TGTGCCAGTAGTATCCAGGGGACTGGGGCCAACGTCCTGACTTTC; CDR3: CASSIQGTGANVLTF
V: TRBV9; J: TRBJ1-1; size: once; D: -; DNA: TGTGCCAGCAGCGTTTCCTCTGGGGAGGGGAACACTGAAGCTTTCTTT; CDR3: CASSVSSGEGNTEAFF
V: TRBV27; J: TRBJ2-1; size: -; D: TRBD2; DNA: TGTGCCAGCAGACCGGGACTAGCCACCGTTAGGGAGCAGTTCTTC; CDR3: CASRPGLATVREQFF
V: TRBV2; J: TRBJ2-1; size: -; D: TRBD2; DNA: TGTGCCAGCAGTGAAGGACTAGCGGAGAGCTCCTACAATGAGCAGTTCTTC; CDR3: CASSEGLAESSYNEQFF
V: TRBV4-1; J: TRBJ1-2; size: -; D: -; DNA: TGCGCCAGCAGCCAAGATGGTCGGGGGTCTATCTATGGCTACACCTTC; CDR3: CASSQDGRGSIYGYTF
V: TRBV7-9; J: TRBJ1-2; size: -; D: -; DNA: TGTGCCAGCAGCTTAGTAGCAGGCGGGAACTATGGCTACACCTTC; CDR3: CASSLVAGGNYGYTF
V: TRBV5-1; J: TRBJ1-1; size: -; D: -; DNA: TGCGCCAGCAGCTTCTCAGGGGAGACTGAAGCTTTCTTT; CDR3: CASSFSGETEAFF
V: TRBV5-1; J: TRBJ2-3; size: -; D: -; DNA: TGCGCCAGCAGGATTACAGGGGGGGGCACAGATACGCAGTATTTT; CDR3: CASRITGGGTDTQYF
V: TRBV6-5; J: TRBJ2-7; size: -; D: -; DNA: TGTGCCAGCAGTTACTCGGAGGGGCTCCGGTCTTATGAGCAGTACTTC; CDR3: CASSYSEGLRSYEQYF
V: TRBV4-3; J: TRBJ2-1; size: -; D: -; DNA: TGCGCCAGCAGCCAAGATCGTCAGGGCTACAATGAGCAGTTCTTC; CDR3: CASSQDRQGYNEQFF
V: TRBV6-5; J: TRBJ2-7; size: -; D: TRBD1; DNA: TGTGCCAGCACCTGGGACAGGGAAACTGGTGAGCAGTACTTC; CDR3: CASTWDRETGEQYF
V: TRBV6-2/TRBV6-3; J: TRBJ2-7; size: -; D: -; DNA: TGTGCCAGCAGTACATCGAACCCCTACGAGCAGTACTTC; CDR3: CASSTSNPYEQYF
V: TRBV11-2; J: TRBJ2-1; size: -; D: -; DNA: TGTGCCAGCATCCTCTTAGGACATAAGCAGTTCTTC; CDR3: CASILLGHKQFF
V: TRBV4-1; J: TRBJ1-3; size: -; D: -; DNA: TGCGCCAGCAGCCAAGAAGGCAGGGAGGCTGGAAACACCATATATTTT; CDR3: CASSQEGREAGNTIYF
V: TRBV6-5; J: TRBJ2-3; size: -; D: TRBD2; DNA: TGTGCCAGCAGAGTAGCGGGGGGCCCCCGGGATACGCAGTATTTT; CDR3: CASRVAGGPRDTQYF
V: TRBV6-5; J: TRBJ2-7; size: -; D: -; DNA: TGTGCCACCTCCCGGAGTGTATATGAGCAGTACTTC; CDR3: CATSRSVYEQYF
V: TRBV28; J: TRBJ1-6; size: -; D: TRBD1; DNA: TGTGCCAGCAGACCTCCGGACAGGGACAATTCACCCCTCCACTTT; CDR3: CASRPPDRDNSPLHF
V: TRBV13; J: TRBJ1-4; size: -; D: -; DNA: TGTGCCAGCAGCTTATTAACAAAAAACCTTAAGATTAATGAAAAACTGTTTTTT; CDR3: CASSLLTKNLKINEKLFF
V: TRBV7-2; J: TRBJ1-5; size: -; D: TRBD1; DNA: TGTGCCAGCAGTTTCAGACAGGGTGATCAGCCCCAGCATTTT; CDR3: CASSFRQGDQPQHF
V: TRBV10-1; J: TRBJ1-1; size: -; D: -; DNA: TGCGCCAGCAGTTACGACGCGGGGACTGAAGCTTTCTTT; CDR3: CASSYDAGTEAFF
V: TRBV9; J: TRBJ1-2; size: -; D: TRBD1; DNA: TGTGCCAGCAGCGTAGAGCCGGGACAGGGGGCCTATGGCTACACCTTC; CDR3: CASSVEPGQGAYGYTF
V: TRBV9; J: TRBJ2-7; size: -; D: -; DNA: TGTGCCAGCAGCGTAGCTGTAGGGGCAGGGTACGAGCAGTACTTC; CDR3: CASSVAVGAGYEQYF
V: TRBV30; J: TRBJ2-7; size: -; D: TRBD2; DNA: TGTGCCTGCCTACCGACTAGCGGGGCTCTGGGTGAGCAGTACTTC; CDR3: CACLPTSGALGEQYF
V: TRBV3-1/TRBV3-2; J: TRBJ1-2; size: once; D: -; DNA: TGTGCCAGCAGCCAAGATCTAGCAGGCGTCTATGGCTACACCTTC; CDR3: CASSQDLAGVYGYTF
V: TRBV18; J: TRBJ2-7; size: -; D: TRBD1; DNA: TGTGCCAGCTCACCAGGCTCAGGACAGGGCAACGAGCAGTACTTC; CDR3: CASSPGSGQGNEQYF
V: TRBV4-1; J: TRBJ1-3; size: -; D: -; DNA: TGCGCCAGCAGCCAAAGAATCGGGGGCTCTGGAAACACCATATATTTT; CDR3: CASSQRIGGSGNTIYF
V: TRBV19; J: TRBJ2-1; size: once; D: -; DNA: TGTGCCAGTAGCAAACAGGGTGCCCTGGGGCAGTTCTTC; CDR3: CASSKQGALGQFF
V: TRBV6-2/TRBV6-3; J: TRBJ1-4; size: -; D: -; DNA: TGTGCCAGCAGTTACATCCGGGAAGGGAATGAAAAACTGTTTTTT; CDR3: CASSYIREGNEKLFF
V: TRBV11-2; J: TRBJ2-1; size: few; D: TRBD2; DNA: TGTGCCAGCAGCTCACTAGCGGGGGGGCGATACAATGAGCAGTTCTTC; CDR3: CASSSLAGGRYNEQFF
V: TRBV6-5; J: TRBJ1-2; size: -; D: -; DNA: TGTGCCAGCCTAGACAGGAACTATGGCTACACCTTC; CDR3: CASLDRNYGYTF
V: TRBV5-1; J: TRBJ2-5; size: once; D: -; DNA: TGCGCCAGCAGCTTGGGGGAGTACGGAGAGACCCAGTACTTC; CDR3: CASSLGEYGETQYF
V: TRBV7-6; J: TRBJ2-3; size: -; D: TRBD1; DNA: TGTGCCAGCAGCTCGGGACAGTCCACAGATACGCAGTATTTT; CDR3: CASSSGQSTDTQYF
V: TRBV30; J: TRBJ2-1; size: -; D: -; DNA: TGTGCCTGGAGGCCCAACCGGGACAGGAAAGCGGGGAGCTCCTACAATGAGCAGTTCTTC; CDR3: CAWRPNRDRKAGSSYNEQFF
V: TRBV19; J: TRBJ2-6; size: -; D: TRBD1; DNA: TGTGCCAGTAGCCTAACAGGGGGATCTGGGGCCAACGTCCTGACTTTC; CDR3: CASSLTGGSGANVLTF
V: TRBV12-3/TRBV12-4; J: TRBJ2-7; size: -; D: -; DNA: TGTGCCAGCAACTTCGGGTGGGTTGGGGAGCAGTACTTC; CDR3: CASNFGWVGEQYF